This TCR beta chain emerged from a study of control samples from healthy donors and cancer patients. V was cut by 2 bases and J by 5 bases, with 10 bases left in between. CDR1 is SNHLY and CDR2 is FYNNEI in the germline V gene. The length of the CDR3 is 14 residues. TCRdb's copy holds only in-frame clones and misses some; the assay was immunoSEQ multiplex PCR. The sample yields roughly 170,000 clones, under 95% seen once. The V and J genes are TRBV2 and TRBJ2-1, with D perhaps given as TRBD1 or TRBD2 (5 bases each). The sequence came from a woman aged 18 to 35 in good health. Input material: blood. The CDR3 here is CASSELGTNNEQFF. Here the CDR3 DNA reads TGTGCCAGCAGTGAATTGGGGACGAACAATGAGCAGTTCTTC.